These 30 T cell receptor beta chains share one sample of origin, sequenced in a study of tumor-infiltrating lymphocytes in primary liver carcinoma. TCR beta cDNA was made from 500 ng total RNA with a constant-region primer. TCR beta libraries came from three nested multiplex PCR rounds using slightly modified ARM-PCR. Each of the first two PCR rounds ran approximately 10 cycles with TRBV1-TRBV30 forward and C-beta reverse primers. TCRdb independently ran MiXCR on the multiplex PCR reads; one entry per CDR3 protein. The profile shows about 21,000 distinct CDR3 sequences, over 75% of them singletons. Total RNA and DNA came together from about 19-30 mg of bulk tissue without cell sorting. Sequences were obtained from liver tumor tissue from sampling region 1. Specified subset: tumor region T1, superior pole. The source of these receptors is a woman aged 25 to 45 with primary liver carcinoma and hepatitis B virus infection.

This clonotype was recorded only once. A junction end diverges from the germline sequence, so it may reflect a read error. The chain is built from TRBV5-1 and TRBJ2-1, with D possibly TRBD2 on 5 matching bases. This CDR3 region has 16 residues. Germline V gene data show CDR1 as SGHRS and CDR2 as YFSETQ. CDR3 residues: CASTLSPDYSYNEQFF. In DNA, the CDR3 is TGCGCCAGCACCCTGTCCCCAGACTACTCCTACAATGAGCAGTTTTTC.

With respect to this clonotype: The junction departs from germline at one end; a sequencing error may be responsible. This sequence joins TRBV4-1 and TRBJ1-5; D possibly corresponds to TRBD1 (6 bases). Germline V gives CDR1 MGHRA, CDR2 YSYEKL. The CDR3 is 16 residues long. CDR3 region: CASIQTPQGRNQPQHF. CDR3 DNA sequence: TGCGCCAGCATCCAAACCCCACAGGGCCGCAATCAGCCCCAGCATTTT.

The sample holds one count of this clonotype. Germline is not matched at one junction end, which may reflect a read error. V gene TRBV4-3 combines with J gene TRBJ2-7, with 10 bases matching TRBD1. The CDR3 extends over 18 amino acids. The germline V gene encodes CDR1 LGHNA and CDR2 YSLEER. The CDR3 region has the DNA TGCGCCAGCATCCAAGCTGTGACAGGGGGCCACATTAGCTACGAGCAGTACTTC. Protein: CASIQAVTGGHISYEQYF.

The J gene is TRBJ2-3, the V gene TRBV11-3, with D perhaps being TRBD1 or TRBD2 (5 bases each). V dropped 10 bases and J dropped 10 bases, with 24 bases sitting between them. This CDR3 spans 14 amino acids. Germline V lookup: CDR1 SGHNT, CDR2 YENEEA. CDR3 coding DNA: TGTGCCATCAACTTTGGGACGCTGATGGCGCCGCAGTATTTT. Translation gives CAINFGTLMAPQYF.

As for this clonotype: The junction differs from germline at one of its ends, possibly a read error. The rearrangement links TRBV4-2 to TRBJ2-7; 10 nucleotides line up with TRBD1. The V gene's germline CDR1 is LGHNA and CDR2 YNFKEQ. The CDR3 covers 18 residues. CDR3 loop: CTSRQEHLGQGGPREQYF. CDR3 in DNA: TGTACCAGCCGCCAGGAACATCTAGGACAGGGGGGACCGCGCGAGCAGTATTTC.

As to this clonotype: The junction departs from germline at one end; a sequencing error may be responsible. The V and J genes are TRBV5-1 and TRBJ2-7, with D tentatively TRBD2 (5 bases). The CDR3 is made up of 15 amino acids. Germline values: CDR1 SGHRS, CDR2 YFSETQ. The CDR3 loop is CTSSPRVDFVCEQYF. In DNA, the CDR3 is TGCACCAGCAGCCCGAGGGTGGACTTCGTTTGCGAGCAGTACTTC.

Of note for this clonotype: One junction end disagrees with the germline gene, perhaps due to a read error. The V call is TRBV12-3 or TRBV12-4, the J call TRBJ2-3; D is uncertain. CDR3 length: 13 amino acids. The CDR3, as DNA: TGTGACAGCAGTCATCAGTACAGAGATACGCAGTATTTT. Translated, it gives CDSSHQYRDTQYF.

This clonotype was detected ten times or more. The chain links TRBV11-2 to TRBJ2-5; D could derive from TRBD1 or TRBD2 (5 bases each). CDR3 length equals 15 residues. V was shortened by 0 bases and J by 1 base, with 9 bases between the two germline ends. Germline lookup yields CDR1 SGHAT and CDR2 FQNNGV. CDR3 sequence reads: CASSLDSGTQETQYF. The CDR3 nucleotides are TGTGCCAGCAGCTTAGACTCCGGGACCCAAGAGACCCAGTACTTC.

The sample holds a few counts of this clonotype. This chain links TRBV4-3 with TRBJ2-1, with TRBD1 as a possible D gene (6 bases). Germline V gene sequence: CDR1 LGHNA, CDR2 YSLEER. V lost 3 bases to trimming and J lost 15 bases, with 21 bases between them. The CDR3 totals 14 residues. The CDR3 coding sequence is TGCGCCAGCAGCCACACAGGGTTGGTTAATGAGTGGTTCTTC. This translates into CASSHTGLVNEWFF.

With respect to this clonotype: One end of the junction is discordant with germline, which a read error may explain. The CDR3 DNA follows: TGTGCGAGCAGTACCGACAGGGGACTGATCCGGTACTTC. It yields the protein CASSTDRGLIRYF. The J gene is TRBJ2-5, the V gene TRBV6-5; 8 bases line up with TRBD1. Germline CDR1 MNHEY, CDR2 SVGAGI. The CDR3 has 13 amino acids.

On this clonotype itself: The conserved final phenylalanine or tryptophan is absent from the CDR3, which likely points to a read error. The gene calls are TRBV11-3 and TRBJ1-6, with no clear D. Germline CDR1 is SGHNT and CDR2 is YENEEA. The CDR3 totals 15 residues. CDR3 coding DNA: TGTGTCAGCAGCTTTAAGTGTAGCTATAATTCACCCCTCCACTCT. Protein product: CVSSFKCSYNSPLHS.

In its sample, this clonotype was seen many times. The chain employs TRBV5-6 and TRBJ2-3; 10 nucleotides line up with TRBD2. After removal of 4 bases from V and 5 bases from J, the junction contained 4 bases not matched to a gene. Germline V gene sequence: CDR1 SGHDT, CDR2 YYEEEE. The CDR3 covers 14 residues. CDR3 in DNA: TGTGCCAGCAGCCCGCTAGCGGGAGTAGATACGCAGTATTTT. It yields the protein CASSPLAGVDTQYF. Drawing the rest from reference TRBV5-6 and TRBJ2-3, the complete variable domain is DAGVTQSPTHLIKTRGQQVTLRCSPKSGHDTVSWYQQALGQGPQFIFQYYEEEERQRGNFPDRFSGHQFPNYSSELNVNALLLGDSALYLCASSPLAGVDTQYFGPGTRLTVL.

A note on this clonotype: A much bigger clone sits one base away, suggesting this may be a read error. This chain uses TRBV11-3 with TRBJ2-2, with D perhaps TRBD1 (5 bases). The CDR3 runs to 13 residues. Germline V CDR1 and CDR2: SGHNT, YENEEA. The ends were cut back, 10 bases at V and 10 bases at J, with 19 bases in the middle. The CDR3, as DNA: TGTGCCATCAGAATCAGGGAATCCGTGGAGCTGTTTTTT. It specifies CAIRIRESVELFF. The variable domain in full, completed from reference TRBV11-3 and TRBJ2-2, reads EAGVVQSPRYKIIEKKQPVAFWCNPISGHNTLYWYLQNLGQGPELLIRYENEEAVDDSQLPKDRFSAERLKGVDSTLKIQPAELGDSAVYLCAIRIRESVELFFGEGSRLTVL.

Details on this clonotype: Lacking the conserved final phenylalanine or tryptophan, this CDR3 likely reflects a read error. The chain combines TRBV11-2 with TRBJ1-1; 9 positions agree with TRBD1. Germline values: CDR1 SGHAT, CDR2 FQNNGV. V gave up 8 bases and J gave up 2 bases; unmatched junction bases: 24. The CDR3 spans 20 residues. The CDR3 nucleotides are TGTGCCAGCTGCGCTCGGCACAGGGGGCGCAAGAGGTGGAGTAACACTGAAGCTTTCTTA. Protein product: CASCARHRGRKRWSNTEAFL.

As to this clonotype: Relative to the germline gene, one junction end is altered; a read error may explain this. V gene TRBV24-1 combines with J gene TRBJ2-3; D may match TRBD1 or TRBD2 (5 bases each). The CDR3 totals 14 residues. CDR1 and CDR2 from the germline V gene are KGHDR and SFDVKD. The CDR3 sequence: CVTSNAIGTVMQYF. CDR3 bases: TGTGTCACCAGTAATGCTATCGGGACGGTGATGCAGTATTTT.

This clonotype was observed once. At one end, the junction sequence differs from germline, possibly due to a read error. This chain uses TRBV5-1 with TRBJ2-1; D ambiguous. The CDR3 has 11 amino acids. Per the germline V gene, CDR1 is SGHRS and CDR2 is YFSETQ. In DNA, the CDR3 is TGCGCCAGCAACTTATCGAGTGAGCAATTCTTC. It translates to CASNLSSEQFF.

Points on this clonotype: At one end, the junction sequence differs from germline, possibly due to a read error. The gene calls are TRBV28 and TRBJ2-5; D gene ambiguous. The CDR3 extends over 14 amino acids. The germline V gene has CDR1 MDHEN and CDR2 SYDVKM. CDR3 protein: CARSSILRQETQYF. CDR3 in DNA: TGTGCCAGGAGTTCCATCCTACGCCAAGAGACCCAGTACTTC.

Note on this clonotype: A junction boundary mismatches the germline segment, possibly from a read error. The chain combines TRBV4-3 with TRBJ2-1; D may be TRBD2 (6 bases). CDR1 LGHNA and CDR2 YSLEER come from the germline V gene. The CDR3 spans 16 residues. The CDR3 loop is CASIQDAGSSYDEQFF. In nucleotides, the CDR3 is TGCGCCAGCATCCAAGATGCGGGAAGCTCCTATGATGAGCAGTTCTTC.

The chain uses TRBV4-3 and TRBJ2-3; D gene uncertain. The CDR3 is 18 amino acids. Germline V gives CDR1 LGHNA, CDR2 YSLEER. The V and J ends lost 3 bases and 6 bases respectively, with 25 bases between them. The CDR3 sequence: CASSQSVWLSDPGDTQYF. CDR3 DNA: TGCGCCAGCAGCCAGTCGGTCTGGCTGAGTGATCCCGGTGATACGCAGTATTTT.

This clonotype was observed a few times. The chain employs TRBV6-2 or TRBV6-3 and TRBJ1-5, with 8 bases aligning to TRBD1. Germline CDR1 is MNHEY and CDR2 is SVGEGT. V trimming: 0 bases; J trimming: 4 bases; junction bases outside the gene matches: 5. This CDR3 spans 16 amino acids. CDR3 amino acids: CASSYSAWTGNQPQHF. Here the CDR3 DNA reads TGTGCCAGCAGTTACTCGGCGTGGACAGGGAATCAGCCCCAGCATTTT.

A remark on this clonotype: The CDR3 does not close with the conserved phenylalanine or tryptophan, likely indicating a read error. The CDR3 nucleotides are TGCGCTAGCAGCCAAGGAGAGAGGGCCGTGACCCAGTACTTA. Translation gives CASSQGERAVTQYL. The chain recombines TRBV4-1 with TRBJ2-5, with D possibly matching TRBD2 (5 bases). CDR1 MGHRA and CDR2 YSYEKL come from the germline V gene. This CDR3 region has 14 residues.

Notes on this clonotype: Because it lacks the conserved phenylalanine or tryptophan at the end, this CDR3 is likely a read error. The gene calls are TRBV11-2 and TRBJ1-1; possible D gene TRBD1, 6 bases. The V gene's germline CDR1 is SGHAT and CDR2 FQNNGV. The CDR3 sequence is 11 residues long. CDR3 residues: CVSSPGTEAFL. CDR3 bases: TGTGTCAGTAGCCCCGGGACAGAAGCTTTCTTA.

Concerning this clonotype: The germline gene is not matched at one end of the junction; a read error may be the cause. V is TRBV11-3 and J is TRBJ1-1, with TRBD1 as a possible D gene (5 bases). The CDR3 loop spans 13 amino acids. The V gene's germline CDR1 is SGHNT and CDR2 YENEEA. This CDR3 reads CVSSLAGRTEVFF. As DNA, the CDR3 is TGTGTCAGCAGCTTAGCAGGGAGGACTGAAGTTTTCTTT.

The chain links TRBV7-9 to TRBJ2-2, with D perhaps matching TRBD2 (6 bases). The CDR3 sequence is 12 residues long. CDR1 and CDR2 (germline): SEHNR, FQNEAQ (reference sequence). Here the CDR3 reads CASGSRGGELFF. The CDR3 DNA reads TGTGCTAGCGGCTCAAGAGGCGGGGAGCTGTTTTTT.

The chain uses TRBV6-2 or TRBV6-3 and TRBJ1-1; D call uncertain. CDR1 is MNHEY, CDR2 SVGEGT, per germline. This CDR3 contains 13 residues. The CDR3 nucleotides read TGTGGTAGCAGCCCGGCACCGGCCCTAACGGCTTTCTTT. It yields the protein CGSSPAPALTAFF.

This clonotype was detected ten times or more. The V call is TRBV9, the J call TRBJ1-6; D not resolved. Between the trimmed V and J ends, which lost 3 bases and 7 bases, there was a span of 14 bases. The CDR3 spans 15 residues. Germline V lookup: CDR1 SGDLS, CDR2 YYNGEE. CDR3 protein: CASSAGSSINSPLHF. CDR3 nucleotide sequence: TGTGCCAGCAGCGCCGGGTCGTCCATAAATTCACCCCTCCACTTT.

The chain recombines TRBV11-2 with TRBJ2-7, with D possibly being TRBD1 (6 bases). The CDR3 spans 14 residues. Germline V gene sequence: CDR1 SGHAT, CDR2 FQNNGV. This CDR3 reads CNSSRLGIGGEQYF. Here the CDR3 DNA reads TGTAACAGCAGCCGCCTAGGGATAGGGGGCGAGCAGTACTTC.

This clonotype was counted only a few times. Its ends do not fully match the called genes, so a read error is possible. J is TRBJ2-3 and V is TRBV7-9, with TRBD1 matching 7 bases. The germline V gene encodes CDR1 SEHNR and CDR2 FQNEAQ (reference sequence). This CDR3 is built from 16 residues. The CDR3: CVSSSRDRGYLDTQYF. CDR3 bases: TGTGTCAGCAGCTCCCGGGACAGAGGATACTTAGATACGCAGTATTTT.

Of note for this clonotype: The junction differs from germline at one of its ends, possibly a read error. The CDR3, as DNA: TGTGCCAGCAGCCATCCCCAGCTGGGTGGCTATGCCTTC. Translation: CASSHPQLGGYAF. The chain uses TRBV14 and TRBJ1-2; D unclear. This CDR3 comprises 13 residues. Germline V gene data show CDR1 as SGHDN and CDR2 as FVKESK.

The V gene is TRBV11-2, the J gene TRBJ2-7, with D tentatively TRBD1 or TRBD2 (5 bases each). V was clipped by 8 bases and J by 3 bases, with 14 bases between them. The CDR3 loop spans 13 amino acids. The V gene's germline CDR1 is SGHAT and CDR2 FQNNGV. The CDR3 sequence is CASEIVGDYEQYF. Here the CDR3 DNA reads TGTGCCAGCGAGATTGTGGGGGACTACGAGCAGTACTTC.